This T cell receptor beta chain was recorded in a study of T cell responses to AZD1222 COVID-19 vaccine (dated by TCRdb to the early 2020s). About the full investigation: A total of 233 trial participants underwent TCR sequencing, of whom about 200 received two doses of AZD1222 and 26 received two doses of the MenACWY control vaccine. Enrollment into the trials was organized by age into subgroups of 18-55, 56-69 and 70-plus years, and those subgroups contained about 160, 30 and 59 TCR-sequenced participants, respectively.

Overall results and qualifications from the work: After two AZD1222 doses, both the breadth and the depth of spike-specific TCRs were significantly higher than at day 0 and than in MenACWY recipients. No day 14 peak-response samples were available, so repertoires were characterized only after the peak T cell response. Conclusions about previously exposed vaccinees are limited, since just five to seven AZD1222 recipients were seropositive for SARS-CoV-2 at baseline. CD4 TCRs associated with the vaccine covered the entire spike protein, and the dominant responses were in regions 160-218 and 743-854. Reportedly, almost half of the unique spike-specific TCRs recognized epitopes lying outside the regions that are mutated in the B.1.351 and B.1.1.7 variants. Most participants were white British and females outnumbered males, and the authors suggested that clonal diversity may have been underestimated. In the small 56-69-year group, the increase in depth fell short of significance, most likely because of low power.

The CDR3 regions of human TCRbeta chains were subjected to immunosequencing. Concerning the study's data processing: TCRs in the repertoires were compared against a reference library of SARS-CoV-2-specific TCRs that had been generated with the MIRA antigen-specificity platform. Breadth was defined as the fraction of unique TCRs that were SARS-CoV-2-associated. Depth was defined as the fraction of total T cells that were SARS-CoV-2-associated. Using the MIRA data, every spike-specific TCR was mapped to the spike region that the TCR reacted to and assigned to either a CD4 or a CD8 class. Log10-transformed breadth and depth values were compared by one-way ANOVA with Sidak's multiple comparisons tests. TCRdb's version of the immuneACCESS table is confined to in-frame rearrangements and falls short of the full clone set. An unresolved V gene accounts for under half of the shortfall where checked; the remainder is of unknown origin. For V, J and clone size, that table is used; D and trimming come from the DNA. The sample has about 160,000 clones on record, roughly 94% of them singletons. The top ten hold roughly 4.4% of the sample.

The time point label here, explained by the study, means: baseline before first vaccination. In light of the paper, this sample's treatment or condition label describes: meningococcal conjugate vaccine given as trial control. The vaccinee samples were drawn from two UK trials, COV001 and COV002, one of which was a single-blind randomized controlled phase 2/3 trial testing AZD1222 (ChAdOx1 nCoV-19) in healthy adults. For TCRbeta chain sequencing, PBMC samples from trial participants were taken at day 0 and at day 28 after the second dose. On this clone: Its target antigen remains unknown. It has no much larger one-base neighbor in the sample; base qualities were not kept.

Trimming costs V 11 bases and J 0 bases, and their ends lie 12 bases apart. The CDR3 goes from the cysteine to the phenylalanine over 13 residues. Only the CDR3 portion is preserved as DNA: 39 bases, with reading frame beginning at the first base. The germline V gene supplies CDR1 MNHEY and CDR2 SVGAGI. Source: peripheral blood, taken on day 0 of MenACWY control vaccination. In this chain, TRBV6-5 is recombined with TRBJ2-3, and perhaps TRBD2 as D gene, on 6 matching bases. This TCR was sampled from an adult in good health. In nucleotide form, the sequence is TGTGCCGGCCGGGGGAGGAGCACAGATACGCAGTATTTT. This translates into CAGRGRSTDTQYF.